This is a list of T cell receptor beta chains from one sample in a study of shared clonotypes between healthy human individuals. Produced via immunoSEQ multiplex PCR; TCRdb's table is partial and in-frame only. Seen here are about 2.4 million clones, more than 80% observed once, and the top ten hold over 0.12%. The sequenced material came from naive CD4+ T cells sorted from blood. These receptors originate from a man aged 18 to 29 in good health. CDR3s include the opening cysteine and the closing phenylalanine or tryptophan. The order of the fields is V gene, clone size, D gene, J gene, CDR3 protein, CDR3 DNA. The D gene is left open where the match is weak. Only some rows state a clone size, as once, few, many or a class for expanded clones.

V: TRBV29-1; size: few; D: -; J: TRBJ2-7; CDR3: CSVRRSGHEQYF; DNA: TGCAGCGTTCGCCGAAGCGGGCACGAGCAGTACTTC
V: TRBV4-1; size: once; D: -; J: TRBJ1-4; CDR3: CASSQAPNRVINEKLFF; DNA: TGCGCCAGCAGCCAAGCTCCCAACAGGGTTATTAATGAAAAACTGTTTTTT
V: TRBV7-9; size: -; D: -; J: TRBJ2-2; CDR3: CASSFGPIGELFF; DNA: TGTGCCAGCAGCTTTGGCCCTATAGGGGAGCTGTTTTTT
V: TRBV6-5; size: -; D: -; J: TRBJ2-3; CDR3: CASKAGWLTDTQYF; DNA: TGTGCCAGCAAAGCAGGGTGGTTGACAGATACGCAGTATTTT
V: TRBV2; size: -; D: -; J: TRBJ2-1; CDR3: CASSLDPPYNEQFF; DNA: TGTGCCAGCAGCTTGGATCCGCCTTACAATGAGCAGTTCTTC
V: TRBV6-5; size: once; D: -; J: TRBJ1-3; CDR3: CASSLLGGNTIYF; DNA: TGTGCCAGCAGTCTTCTTGGGGGAAACACCATATATTTT
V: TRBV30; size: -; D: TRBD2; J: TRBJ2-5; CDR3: CAWSGGLQETQYF; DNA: TGTGCCTGGAGTGGGGGACTACAAGAGACCCAGTACTTC
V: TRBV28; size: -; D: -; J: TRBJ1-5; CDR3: CASSSPTEINQPQHF; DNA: TGTGCCAGCAGTTCCCCCACAGAAATCAATCAGCCCCAGCATTTT
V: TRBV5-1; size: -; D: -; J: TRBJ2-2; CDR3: CASSPGLQTGELFF; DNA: TGCGCCAGCAGCCCGGGACTCCAGACCGGGGAGCTGTTTTTT
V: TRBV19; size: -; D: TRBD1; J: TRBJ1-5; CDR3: CASSHRDRVTHYSNQPQHF; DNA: TGTGCCAGTAGTCACCGGGACAGGGTTACACATTATAGCAATCAGCCCCAGCATTTT
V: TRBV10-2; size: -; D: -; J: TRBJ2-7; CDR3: CASKIAGPYEQYF; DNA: TGCGCCAGCAAGATCGCAGGGCCCTACGAGCAGTACTTC
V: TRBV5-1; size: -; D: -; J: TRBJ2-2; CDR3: CASSRHVESNTGELFF; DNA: TGCGCCAGCAGTCGACACGTCGAGTCGAACACCGGGGAGCTGTTTTTT
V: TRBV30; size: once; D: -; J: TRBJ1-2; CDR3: CAWSTGWGYTF; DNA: TGTGCCTGGAGTACAGGGTGGGGCTACACCTTC
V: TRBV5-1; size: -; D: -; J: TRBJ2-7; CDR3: CASSFATLDSSYEQYF; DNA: TGCGCCAGCAGCTTTGCCACATTAGACAGCTCCTACGAGCAGTACTTC
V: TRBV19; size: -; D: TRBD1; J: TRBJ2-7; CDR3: CASSIQDRESYEQYF; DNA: TGTGCCAGTAGTATTCAAGACAGGGAGTCCTACGAGCAGTACTTC
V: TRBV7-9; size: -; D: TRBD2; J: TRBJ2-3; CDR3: CASSLGPSGRAADTQYF; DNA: TGTGCCAGCAGCTTAGGTCCTAGCGGGAGGGCCGCAGATACGCAGTATTTT
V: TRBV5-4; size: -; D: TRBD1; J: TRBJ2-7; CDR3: CASSLDGTGGREQYF; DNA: TGTGCCAGCAGCTTGGATGGGACAGGGGGCCGCGAGCAGTACTTC
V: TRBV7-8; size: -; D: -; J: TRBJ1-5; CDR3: CASSSRAWAEGASQPQHF; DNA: TGTGCCAGCAGCTCTCGTGCTTGGGCAGAAGGCGCGAGTCAGCCCCAGCATTTT
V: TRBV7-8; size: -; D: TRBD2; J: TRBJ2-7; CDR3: CASTQGAGVYEQYF; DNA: TGTGCCAGCACTCAAGGGGCGGGAGTCTACGAGCAGTACTTC
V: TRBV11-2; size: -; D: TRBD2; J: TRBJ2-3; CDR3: CASSTNPSGGAGDTQYF; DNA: TGTGCCAGCAGCACCAACCCTAGCGGGGGGGCCGGGGATACGCAGTATTTT
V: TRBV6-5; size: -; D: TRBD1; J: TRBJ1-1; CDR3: CASTQGVGTEAFF; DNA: TGTGCCAGCACCCAGGGGGTCGGCACTGAAGCTTTCTTT
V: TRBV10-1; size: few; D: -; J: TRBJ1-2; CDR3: CASDGLGGYTF; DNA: TGCGCCAGCGACGGGCTCGGTGGCTACACCTTC
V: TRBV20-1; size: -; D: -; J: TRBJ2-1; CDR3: CSASLAYRTFF; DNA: TGCAGTGCTAGTCTCGCGTATCGCACCTTCTTC
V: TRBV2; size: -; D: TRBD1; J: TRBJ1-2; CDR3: CASTEGQGIYGYTF; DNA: TGTGCCAGCACGGAGGGACAGGGAATTTATGGCTACACCTTC
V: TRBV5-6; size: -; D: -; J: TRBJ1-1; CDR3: CASSPGDRAGTEAFF; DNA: TGTGCCAGCAGCCCCGGGGATAGGGCGGGTACTGAAGCTTTCTTT
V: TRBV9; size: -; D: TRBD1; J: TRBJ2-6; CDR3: CASSAQARDRGQAGANVLTF; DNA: TGTGCCAGCAGCGCCCAGGCCAGGGACAGGGGGCAAGCTGGGGCCAACGTCCTGACTTTC
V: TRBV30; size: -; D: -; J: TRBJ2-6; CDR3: CAWSVQPAGQFSGANVLTF; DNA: TGTGCCTGGAGTGTACAGCCAGCTGGACAGTTCTCTGGGGCCAACGTCCTGACTTTC
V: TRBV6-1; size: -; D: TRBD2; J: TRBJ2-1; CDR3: CASSVVLAGFYNEQFF; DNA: TGTGCCAGCAGTGTCGTACTAGCGGGATTCTACAATGAGCAGTTCTTC
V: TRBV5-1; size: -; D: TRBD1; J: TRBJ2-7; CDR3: CASSTSGGPDFEQYF; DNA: TGCGCCAGCAGCACCTCAGGGGGCCCAGACTTTGAGCAGTACTTC
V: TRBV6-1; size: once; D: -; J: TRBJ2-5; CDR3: CASSEVGGAGTETQYF; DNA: TGTGCCAGCAGTGAAGTTGGGGGCGCGGGGACGGAGACCCAGTACTTC
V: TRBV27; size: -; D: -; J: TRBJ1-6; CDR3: CASRKDRSSSPLHF; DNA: TGTGCCAGCAGAAAGGACAGATCGAGTTCACCCCTCCACTTT
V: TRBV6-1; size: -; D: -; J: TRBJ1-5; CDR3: CASSEVGSGNQPQHF; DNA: TGTGCCAGCAGTGAAGTGGGGAGCGGAAATCAGCCCCAGCATTTT
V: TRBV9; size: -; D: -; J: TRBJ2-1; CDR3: CASSVVGFSSYNEQFF; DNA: TGTGCCAGCAGCGTAGTGGGCTTTAGCTCCTACAATGAGCAGTTCTTC
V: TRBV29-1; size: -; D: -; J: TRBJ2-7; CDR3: CSVGGETGSVLFYEQYF; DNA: TGCAGCGTTGGGGGGGAGACAGGGAGTGTACTTTTCTACGAGCAGTACTTC
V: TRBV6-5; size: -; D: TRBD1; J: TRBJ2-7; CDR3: CASSYRDRGVYEQYF; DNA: TGTGCCAGCAGTTACAGGGACAGGGGTGTCTACGAGCAGTACTTC
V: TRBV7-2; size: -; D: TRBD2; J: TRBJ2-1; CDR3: CASSSGTSGMNEQFF; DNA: TGTGCCAGCAGCTCTGGGACTAGCGGTATGAATGAGCAGTTCTTC
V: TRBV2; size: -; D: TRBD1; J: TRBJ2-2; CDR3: CASSPGGAGELFF; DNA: TGTGCCAGCAGTCCAGGGGGCGCCGGGGAGCTGTTTTTT
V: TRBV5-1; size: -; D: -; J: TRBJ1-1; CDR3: CASSLAFRDTEAFF; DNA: TGCGCCAGCAGCTTGGCTTTTCGGGATACTGAAGCTTTCTTT
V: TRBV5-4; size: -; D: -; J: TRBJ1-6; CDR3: CASSLQNYNSPLHF; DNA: TGTGCCAGCAGCTTACAGAATTATAATTCACCCCTCCACTTT
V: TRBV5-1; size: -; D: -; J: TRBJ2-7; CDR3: CASSLRGDREQYF; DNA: TGCGCCAGCAGCTTGCGAGGGGACCGCGAGCAGTACTTC
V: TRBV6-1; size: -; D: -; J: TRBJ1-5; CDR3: CASSEGSYNQPQHF; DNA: TGTGCCAGCAGTGAAGGCAGCTACAATCAGCCCCAGCATTTT
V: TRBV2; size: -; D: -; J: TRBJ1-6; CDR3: CASSEEDKSSPLHF; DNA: TGTGCCAGCAGTGAAGAGGACAAGTCTTCACCCCTCCACTTT
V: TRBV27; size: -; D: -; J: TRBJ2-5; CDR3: CASSLLGGRGRETQYF; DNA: TGTGCCAGCAGTTTATTAGGGGGAAGAGGCCGGGAGACCCAGTACTTC
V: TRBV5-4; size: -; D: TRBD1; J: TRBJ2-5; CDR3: CASSLDPTGAETQYF; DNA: TGTGCCAGCAGCTTGGACCCCACAGGGGCCGAGACCCAGTACTTC
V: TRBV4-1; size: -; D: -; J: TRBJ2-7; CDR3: CASSQGVSRVYEQYF; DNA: TGCGCCAGCAGCCAAGGAGTGAGCCGGGTCTACGAGCAGTACTTC
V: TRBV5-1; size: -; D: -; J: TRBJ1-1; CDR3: CASTADTGITEAFF; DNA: TGCGCCAGCACCGCCGATACCGGGATCACTGAAGCTTTCTTT
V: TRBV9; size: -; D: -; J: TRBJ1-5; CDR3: CASSVGEGRQPQHF; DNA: TGTGCCAGCAGCGTAGGAGAGGGGCGTCAGCCCCAGCATTTT
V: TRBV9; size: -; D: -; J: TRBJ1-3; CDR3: CASSGQNRVTGNTIYF; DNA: TGTGCCAGCAGCGGCCAAAACAGGGTCACTGGAAACACCATATATTTT
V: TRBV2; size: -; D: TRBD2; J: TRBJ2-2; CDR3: CAGGTSGVPGELFF; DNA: TGTGCCGGAGGGACTAGCGGGGTCCCCGGGGAGCTGTTTTTT
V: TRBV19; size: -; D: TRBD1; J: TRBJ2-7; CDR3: CASSIWGAGQGAYEQYF; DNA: TGTGCCAGTAGTATATGGGGAGCGGGACAGGGGGCTTACGAGCAGTACTTC
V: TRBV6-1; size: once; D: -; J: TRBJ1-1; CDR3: CASSDPDKYTEAFF; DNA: TGTGCCAGCAGTGACCCGGACAAATACACTGAAGCTTTCTTT
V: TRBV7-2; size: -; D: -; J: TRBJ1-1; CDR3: CASSLQPGTTMNTEAFF; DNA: TGTGCCAGCAGCTTACAACCCGGGACGACAATGAACACTGAAGCTTTCTTT
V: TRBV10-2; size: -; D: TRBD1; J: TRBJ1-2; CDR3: CASSPLDREIGSYTF; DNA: TGCGCCAGCAGTCCGCTCGACAGGGAGATAGGTAGCTACACCTTC